This TCR beta chain came from a study of post-analysis software for immune sequencing data. Turning to the study itself: Patients had relapsing-remitting, secondary progressive or progressive-relapsing multiple sclerosis; some lacked subtype. Findings of the study overall: Multiple sclerosis was associated with a significant reduction in normalized Chao1 diversity relative to controls. Under the F measure, samples that were prepared in one batch clustered strongly together. With TRBV5-6, TRBV5-1 and TRBV20-1 included, about 5 TRBV segments were more frequent in patients than in controls.

To note about this clonotype: Its target is not known.

Unique molecular identifiers were present in the TCR beta cDNA libraries. Each sample of about 0.9 to 10 million input T cells yielded around 500,000 cDNA molecules, so each molecule approximated one T cell. TCRdb reanalysed the PCR reads using MiXCR and keeps one entry per CDR3 protein. In the table there are around 440,000 distinct CDR3 sequences, 45% of which are singletons. CDR1 and CDR2 from the germline V gene are MDHEN and SYDVKM. The CDR3 length is 17 residues. With 1 base clipped from V and 6 bases from J, the junction kept 9 bases outside the gene matches. This chain connects TRBV28 to TRBJ2-1; 10 nucleotides line up with TRBD2. Source material: blood. This clonotype was obtained from a girl between 5 and 17 years old with multiple sclerosis. CDR3 in amino acids: CASSLLSGSGGSNEQFF. The CDR3, as DNA: TGTGCCAGCAGTTTATTAAGCGGTAGCGGGGGGTCCAATGAGCAGTTCTTC.